This TCR beta chain was profiled in a study of blood T cell repertoires in COVID-19. For the study at large: Researchers got acute and convalescent COVID-19 samples from the United States, Italy and Spain.

This study enrolled people aged about 18 to 100 from 24 US geographic areas. Cohorts were determined from participant-reported clinical history. The table came from immunoSEQ multiplex PCR; TCRdb's copy has only in-frame clones and leaves some out. The data show fewer than 350,000 clones, with roughly 85% seen just once and about 2.3% held by the top ten. CDR1 and CDR2 (germline): SNHLY, FYNNEI. V shed 6 bases and J shed 5 bases, with 11 bases lying between them. This CDR3 comprises 13 residues. The J gene is TRBJ1-5, the V gene TRBV2; the D gene is possibly TRBD1 (6 bases). This TCR derives from a woman aged 50 to 65 who had recovered from COVID-19. Sequenced input: PBMCs or T cells enriched from blood (not recorded which). CDR3 amino acids: CASSEYRDQPQHF. In DNA form, the CDR3 reads TGTGCCAGCAGCGAATACAGGGATCAGCCCCAGCATTTT.